This T cell receptor beta chain derives from a study of blood T cell repertoires in COVID-19. Study in general: The samples span acute and convalescent COVID-19 from the United States, Italy and Spain. Nucleic acid was either cDNA or gDNA, and it came from T cells, B-cell-depleted T cells, or PBMCs.

Original data processing: From reference gene primer amplification, estimates of nucleated cell counts were derived. The repertoire was sequenced with immunoSEQ multiplex PCR; TCRdb's copy has only in-frame clones and lacks some. That table is the source of V, J and clone size, and D and trimming were worked out from the DNA. The sample holds a few hundred thousand clones, approximately 90% seen once. Sequenced material: peripheral blood. The source of this sequence is a woman in her twenties or thirties with active or convalescent COVID-19.

The CDR3 region is CASSSRGADTQYF. CDR3 bases: TGTGCCAGTAGTAGCAGGGGGGCAGATACGCAGTATTTT. The chain recombines TRBV19 with TRBJ2-3, with D maybe TRBD1 (7 bases). The CDR3 is 13 residues long. V was pared by 4 bases and J by 4 bases, with 9 bases between. Germline assignment: CDR1 LNHDA and CDR2 SQIVND (reference sequence).